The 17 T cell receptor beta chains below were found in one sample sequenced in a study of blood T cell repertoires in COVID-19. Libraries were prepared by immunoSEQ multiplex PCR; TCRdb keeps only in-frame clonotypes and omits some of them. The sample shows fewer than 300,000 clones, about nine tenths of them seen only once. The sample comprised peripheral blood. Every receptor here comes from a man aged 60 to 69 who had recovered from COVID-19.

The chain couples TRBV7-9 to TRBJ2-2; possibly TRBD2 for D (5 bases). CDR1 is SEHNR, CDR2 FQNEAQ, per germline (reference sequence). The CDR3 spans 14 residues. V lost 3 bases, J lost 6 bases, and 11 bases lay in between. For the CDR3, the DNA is TGTGCCAGCAGCTTCGCGGGCGTGTCCGGGGAGCTGTTTTTT. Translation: CASSFAGVSGELFF.

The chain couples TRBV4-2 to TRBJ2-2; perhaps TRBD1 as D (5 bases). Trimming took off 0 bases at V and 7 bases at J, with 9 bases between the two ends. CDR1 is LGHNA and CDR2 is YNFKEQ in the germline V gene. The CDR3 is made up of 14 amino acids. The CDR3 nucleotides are TGTGCCAGCAGCCAAGATCCAGGGATCGGGGAGCTGTTTTTT. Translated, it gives CASSQDPGIGELFF.

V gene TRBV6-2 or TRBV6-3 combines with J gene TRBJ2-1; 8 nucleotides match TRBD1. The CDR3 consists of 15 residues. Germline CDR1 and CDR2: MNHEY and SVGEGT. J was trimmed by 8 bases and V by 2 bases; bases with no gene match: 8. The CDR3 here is CASSYTRTGRYEQFF. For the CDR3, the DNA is TGTGCCAGCAGTTACACTAGGACAGGGCGGTATGAGCAGTTCTTC.

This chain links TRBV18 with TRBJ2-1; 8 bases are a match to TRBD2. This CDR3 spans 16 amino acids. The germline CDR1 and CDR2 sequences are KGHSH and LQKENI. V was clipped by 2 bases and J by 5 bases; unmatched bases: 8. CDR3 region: CASSPGSLAGHNEQFF. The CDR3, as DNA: TGTGCCAGCTCACCAGGCAGCCTAGCGGGCCACAATGAGCAGTTCTTC.

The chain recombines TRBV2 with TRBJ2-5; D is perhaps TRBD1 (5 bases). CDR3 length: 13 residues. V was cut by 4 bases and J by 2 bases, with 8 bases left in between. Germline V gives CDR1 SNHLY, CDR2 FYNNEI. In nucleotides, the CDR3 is TGTGCCAGCAGTGTAGACAGTCAAGAGACCCAGTACTTC. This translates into CASSVDSQETQYF.

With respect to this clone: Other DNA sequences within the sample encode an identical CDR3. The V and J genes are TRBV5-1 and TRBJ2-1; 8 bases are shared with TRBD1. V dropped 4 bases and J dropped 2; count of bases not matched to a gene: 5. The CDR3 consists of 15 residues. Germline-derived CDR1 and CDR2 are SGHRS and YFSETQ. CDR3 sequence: CASSPGQGAYNEQFF. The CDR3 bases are TGCGCCAGCAGCCCCGGACAGGGTGCCTACAATGAGCAGTTCTTC.

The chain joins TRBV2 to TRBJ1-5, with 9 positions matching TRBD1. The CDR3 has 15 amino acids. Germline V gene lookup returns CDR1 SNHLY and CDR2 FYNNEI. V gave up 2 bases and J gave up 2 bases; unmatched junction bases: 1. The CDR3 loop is CASSEWTGGNQPQHF. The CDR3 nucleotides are TGTGCCAGCAGTGAATGGACAGGGGGCAATCAGCCCCAGCATTTT.

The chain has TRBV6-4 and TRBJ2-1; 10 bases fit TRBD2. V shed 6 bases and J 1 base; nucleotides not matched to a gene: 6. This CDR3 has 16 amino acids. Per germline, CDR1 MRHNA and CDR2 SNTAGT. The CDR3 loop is CASRRTSGSSYNEQFF. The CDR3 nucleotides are TGTGCCAGCAGACGGACTAGCGGCTCATCCTACAATGAGCAGTTCTTC.

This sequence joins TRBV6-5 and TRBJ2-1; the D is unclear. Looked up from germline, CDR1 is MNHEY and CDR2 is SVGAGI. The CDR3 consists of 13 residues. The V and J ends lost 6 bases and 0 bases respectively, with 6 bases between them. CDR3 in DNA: TGTGCCAGCAGAGCGATCTCCTACAATGAGCAGTTCTTC. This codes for CASRAISYNEQFF.

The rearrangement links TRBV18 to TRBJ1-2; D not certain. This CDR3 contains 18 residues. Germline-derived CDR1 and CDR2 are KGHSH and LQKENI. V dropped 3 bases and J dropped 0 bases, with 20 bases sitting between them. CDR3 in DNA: TGTGCCAGCTCACCGAAAGGAGGCCCACGATCCACTAACTATGGCTACACCTTC. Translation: CASSPKGGPRSTNYGYTF.

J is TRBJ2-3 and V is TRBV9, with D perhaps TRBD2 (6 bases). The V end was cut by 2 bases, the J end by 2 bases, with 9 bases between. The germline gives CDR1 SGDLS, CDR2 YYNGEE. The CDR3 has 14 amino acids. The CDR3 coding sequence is TGTGCCAGCAGCGTTAGCGGCTCCACAGATACGCAGTATTTT. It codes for CASSVSGSTDTQYF.

For the CDR3, the DNA is TGTGCCAGCAGTTACTCCCCCACAGGGGGCAAATACGAGCAGTACTTC. As protein: CASSYSPTGGKYEQYF. The chain recombines TRBV6-5 with TRBJ2-7; 9 bases map to TRBD1. With V trimmed by 0 bases and J by 4 bases, 7 bases remained unmatched. Germline-derived CDR1 and CDR2 are MNHEY and SVGAGI. CDR3 length equals 16 residues.

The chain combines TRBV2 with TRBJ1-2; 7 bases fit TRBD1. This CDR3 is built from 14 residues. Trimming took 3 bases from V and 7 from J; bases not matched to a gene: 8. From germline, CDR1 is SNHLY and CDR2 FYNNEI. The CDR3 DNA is TGTGCCAGCAGTGAGTCGACAGGGTTGAGTGGCTACACCTTC. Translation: CASSESTGLSGYTF. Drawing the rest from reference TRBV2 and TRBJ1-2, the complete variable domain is EPEVTQTPSHQVTQMGQEVILRCVPISNHLYFYWYRQILGQKVEFLVSFYNNEISEKSEIFDDQFSVERPDGSNFTLKIRSTKLEDSAMYFCASSESTGLSGYTFGSGTRLTVV.

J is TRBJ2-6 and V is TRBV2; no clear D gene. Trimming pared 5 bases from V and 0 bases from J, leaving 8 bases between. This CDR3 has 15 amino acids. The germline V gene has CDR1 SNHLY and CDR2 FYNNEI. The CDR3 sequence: CASSLSSSGANVLTF. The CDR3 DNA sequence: TGTGCCAGCAGTCTTTCGAGCTCTGGGGCCAACGTCCTGACTTTC.

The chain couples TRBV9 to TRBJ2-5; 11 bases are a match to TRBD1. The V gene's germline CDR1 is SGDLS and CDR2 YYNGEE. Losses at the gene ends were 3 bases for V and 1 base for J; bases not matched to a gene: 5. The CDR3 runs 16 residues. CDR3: CASSAGQGASQETQYF. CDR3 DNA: TGTGCCAGCAGCGCTGGACAGGGGGCTAGCCAAGAGACCCAGTACTTC.

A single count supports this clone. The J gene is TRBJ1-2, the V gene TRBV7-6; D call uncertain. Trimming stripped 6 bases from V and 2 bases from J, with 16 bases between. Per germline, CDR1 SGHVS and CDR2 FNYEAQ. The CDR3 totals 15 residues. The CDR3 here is CASSTERGINYGYTF. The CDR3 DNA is TGTGCCAGCAGTACTGAGCGGGGAATCAACTATGGCTACACCTTC.

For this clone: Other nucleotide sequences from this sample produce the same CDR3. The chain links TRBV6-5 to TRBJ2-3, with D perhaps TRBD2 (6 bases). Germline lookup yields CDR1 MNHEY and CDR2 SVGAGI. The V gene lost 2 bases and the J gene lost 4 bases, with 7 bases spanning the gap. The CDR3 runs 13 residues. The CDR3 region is CASSYGGSDTQYF. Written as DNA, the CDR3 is TGTGCCAGCAGTTACGGGGGGTCAGATACGCAGTATTTT.